A selection of T cell receptor beta chains follows, all from one sample in a study of CD8+ T cells in alopecia areata. Generated by immunoSEQ multiplex PCR, the TCRdb table keeps only in-frame clones and is missing some. The table includes around 120,000 clones, 53% detected once. The source was CD4+ T cells sorted from blood, collected at week 4, from a patient treated with tofacitinib. Receptors were obtained from a human donor with alopecia areata. The conserved cysteine and the conserved F or W are not part of the CDR3 here. D genes are given only for firm matches. Only some rows state a clone size, as once, few, many or a class for expanded clones.

v_call,d_call,clone_size,cdr3_aa
TRBV29-1,.,.,SVEGGETQY
TRBV2,.,.,ARSGQQGSYEQY
TRBV6-5,.,once,ASSNDGGRYEQY
TRBV29-1,.,.,SIRGMSYNEQF
TRBV7-9,.,.,ASSITMMGRAYT
TRBV30,.,few,AWSVPRAYGNTIY
TRBV6-1,TRBD1,few,ASSEVQGSNQPQH
TRBV5-1,.,.,ASSWTGGTPEAF
TRBV5-1,.,.,ASSSSGTEAF
TRBV4-1,TRBD2,once,ASSSMPLLAGGNPQF
TRBV5-4,.,few,ASSQTSSTDTQY
TRBV7-3,.,.,ASSLSASSNEQF
TRBV30,.,.,AWNPQGYYGYT
TRBV6-5,TRBD1,few,ASSYRQGRGDTQY
TRBV6-5,TRBD1,.,ASSYGTGTVETQY
TRBV4-1,.,.,ASSQDRDLAKNIQY
TRBV6-1,.,.,ASKSGPAGELF
TRBV14,TRBD1,.,ASSLVPGQGAASEAF
TRBV20-1,TRBD1,.,STPGGSTQY
TRBV7-8,TRBD1,.,ASSRDRSYGYT
TRBV29-1,.,few,SATRAVFTTEAF
TRBV30,.,.,ACPFQPQH